The present TCR beta chain was sequenced within a study of T cells in Graves' hyperthyroidism and ophthalmopathy. Study observations and caveats: The authors' 13 V-J model separated ophthalmopathy from stable hyperthyroidism. Appearing also in blood were most of the thyroid clonotypes expanded above 0.001.

Amplified TCR beta CDR3 regions derived from RNA transcripts. Researchers ran a first-round RT-PCR on the TCR CDR3 using the HTBI primer set. TCRdb used MiXCR to reprocess the multiplex PCR reads, holding one entry per CDR3 protein. Among more than 500,000 distinct CDR3 sequences listed, approximately 49% were seen once. The sample holds many counts of this clonotype. The target antigen is unknown. Germline V gives CDR1 SGHNT, CDR2 YYREEE (reference sequence). This CDR3 is 15 amino acids long. Trimming took 0 bases from V and 6 from J; bases not matched to a gene: 4. The rearrangement joins TRBV5-4 to TRBJ2-2; the match to TRBD2 covers 8 bases. Source material: peripheral blood or thyroid tissue (not recorded which). This TCR came from an adult woman with Graves' disease, either hyperthyroidism or ophthalmopathy (not recorded which). CDR3: CASSLATSVAGELFF. The CDR3 nucleotides read TGTGCCAGCAGCTTGGCGACTAGCGTGGCCGGGGAGCTGTTTTTT.